This T cell receptor (beta chain) derives from a study of T cell responses to AZD1222 COVID-19 vaccine. Study results and limitations: Repertoire collection took place solely once the T cell response had peaked. Donors skewed white British and female; clonal diversity was possibly underestimated.

Note on this clone: Its antigen remains unknown.

This CDR3 contains 19 residues. Looked up from germline, CDR1 is LGHDT and CDR2 is YNNKEL (reference sequence). V was pared by 4 bases and J by 0 bases, with 10 bases of the junction left unmatched. Sequencing used immunoSEQ multiplex PCR; TCRdb keeps in-frame clones, though not all of them. The table shows under 150,000 clones, with under 95% occurring only once. This TCR was sampled from an adult who received the AZD1222 COVID-19 vaccine. The sequencing used peripheral blood, collected 28 days after the second AZD1222 dose. The chain joins TRBV3-1 (or the pseudogene TRBV3-2) to TRBJ1-6; the match to TRBD1 covers 9 bases. CDR3: CASSRRDRAYSSYNSPLHF. DNA for the CDR3: TGTGCCAGCAGCCGCCGGGACAGGGCGTATAGCTCCTATAATTCACCCCTCCACTTT.